This T cell receptor (beta chain) originates from a study of blood T cell repertoires in COVID-19 (dated by TCRdb to 2018 to 2021). Some background on the complete study: Samples from collaborators originated in the United States, Italy and Spain and spanned both the acute and convalescent phases of COVID-19. The prospective study material was composed of cDNA or gDNA derived from T cells, B-cell-depleted T cells, or PBMCs. The dataset comprised deeply sampled blood TCRbeta repertoires from subjects exposed to, actively infected with, or recovered from COVID-19. A freely available public database, intended as a resource for researchers studying the immune response to SARS-CoV-2, is where the repertoires were released. The samples were drawn from two sources: the first 160 participants of the ongoing ImmuneRACE study, and approximately 1,300 subjects contributed by 6 global collaborators. Sample metadata almost always included a de-identified subject ID, COVID-19 status, age in years and sex. HLA class I and class II types, where available, came from metadata supplied by the sample provider rather than from assay-based typing. Results and caveats for the whole study, not just this receptor: The quantity of clinical and demographic metadata differed by source and by participant and was supplied without curation.

Collaborating institutions collected whole blood in K2EDTA tubes following their own protocols. For TCRbeta analysis, collaborator samples were shipped as frozen whole blood, as isolated PBMCs, or as DNA extracted from either sample type. TCRbeta CDR3 regions were amplified from genomic DNA by means of the immunoSEQ Assay, a bias-controlled multiplex PCR. The study's processing was this. Within the assay, amplification of reference gene primers was used to estimate how many nucleated cells each sample contained. To quantify the absolute abundance of each unique TCRbeta CDR3 rearrangement, sequence reads were collapsed and filtered. For each sample, productive Simpson clonality was calculated as the square root of Simpson's diversity index across productive rearrangements. TCRdb retrieved this table from immuneACCESS and kept in-frame rearrangements only. Not all clones are present; in checked studies, unresolved V genes account for under half, and no reason is known for the remainder. V and J calls plus clone size are reproduced from that table; the DNA served to infer D and trimming. This sample has roughly 250,000 clones in its table, and roughly 86% of those were observed once. Clones ranked in the top ten supply 2% to 3% of the sample.

V was cut back by 8 bases and J by 2 bases, leaving a gap of 16 bases between them. Based on the germline V gene, the CDR1 and CDR2 sequences are MNHEY and SVGAGI. The CDR3 covers 14 residues, taking in both the cysteine and the phenylalanine. Only the CDR3 DNA is retained, 42 bases long and in frame from the first base. Of note for this clone: The clone's antigen remains unknown. No base qualities exist here, and no much larger clone lies one base off it.

The sequence was obtained from a woman in her fifties or sixties with acute or convalescent COVID-19. In this chain, TRBV6-5 is recombined with TRBJ2-7; TRBD2 might be the D gene, on 6 matching bases. Sample: peripheral blood. At the DNA level, the sequence is TGTGCCAGCGGCATGGACGGGAGTACCTACGAGCAGTACTTC. Its protein product is CASGMDGSTYEQYF.